The 23 T cell receptor beta chains below come from one sample, sequenced in a study of T cells in Graves' hyperthyroidism and ophthalmopathy. Amplification of TCR beta CDR3 regions used RNA as the template. TCR CDR3 underwent first-round RT-PCR with the HTBI primer set. MiXCR, run by TCRdb on the multiplex PCR reads, gives a single entry per CDR3 protein. The sample yields 250,000 to 300,000 distinct CDR3 sequences, 12% to 15% seen once. What was sequenced was blood. All receptors derive from a woman in her fifties or sixties with Graves' hyperthyroidism that later progressed to Graves' ophthalmopathy.

This clonotype occurred many times. The chain combines TRBV11-2 with TRBJ2-1; 8 bases line up with TRBD1. Trimming took 4 bases from V and 4 from J; bases not matched to a gene: 0. Germline V gene data show CDR1 as SGHAT and CDR2 as FQNNGV. This CDR3 region has 13 residues. CDR3 amino acids: CASSWDRYNEQFF. Written as DNA, the CDR3 is TGTGCCAGCAGCTGGGACAGGTACAATGAGCAGTTCTTC.

This clonotype was seen at least ten times. The V gene is TRBV6-1, the J gene TRBJ1-5; unclear D gene. Trimming stripped 6 bases from V and 4 bases from J, with 7 bases between. The CDR3 length is 12 residues. Germline V gene lookup returns CDR1 MNHNS and CDR2 SASEGT. CDR3 sequence: CASSFINQPQHF. The CDR3 coding sequence is TGTGCCAGCAGCTTTATAAATCAGCCCCAGCATTTT.

This clonotype was found many times. The chain links TRBV7-3 to TRBJ2-1; D perhaps matches TRBD1 (6 bases). Germline assignment: CDR1 SGHTA and CDR2 FQGTGA. The CDR3 spans 14 residues. With 8 bases removed from V and 1 base from J, the gap between germline ends came to 12 bases. This CDR3 is CASSITGSYNEQFF. The CDR3, as DNA: TGTGCCAGCTCAATAACAGGGTCCTACAATGAGCAGTTCTTC. The full variable domain, in which reference TRBV7-3 and TRBJ2-1 provide the parts outside the CDR3, is GAGVSQTPSNKVTEKGKYVELRCDPISGHTALYWYRQSLGQGPEFLIYFQGTGAADDSGLPNDRFFAVRPEGSVSTLKIQRTERGDSAVYLCASSITGSYNEQFFGPGTRLTVL.

This clonotype came up many times. This chain links TRBV12-3 or TRBV12-4 with TRBJ1-1, with a tentative D call TRBD1 (6 bases). CDR3 length equals 14 residues. Between the trimmed V and J ends, which lost 8 bases and 4 bases, there was a span of 17 bases. The CDR3 sequence: CASAQGGGPTEAFF. Written as DNA, the CDR3 is TGTGCCAGCGCACAAGGTGGGGGCCCCACTGAAGCTTTCTTT.

This clonotype occurred many times. DNA for the CDR3: TGTGCCAGCAGTTTTCCCGGTAGGGCCGAGACCCAGTACTTC. Amino acid sequence: CASSFPGRAETQYF. The chain is built from TRBV28 and TRBJ2-5; D is ambiguous. V dropped 3 bases and J dropped 5 bases, with 13 bases sitting between them. The CDR3 consists of 14 residues. The germline V gene encodes CDR1 MDHEN and CDR2 SYDVKM.

Many counts were recorded for this clonotype. CDR3 loop: CASSQDRWTAEAFF. CDR3 DNA: TGTGCCAGCAGCCAAGATCGTTGGACAGCCGAAGCTTTCTTT. The genes are TRBV3-1 and TRBJ1-1; maybe TRBD1 (6 bases). The CDR3 contains 14 residues. Germline lookup yields CDR1 LGHDT and CDR2 YNNKEL (reference sequence). Trimming stripped 0 bases from V and 8 bases from J, with 13 bases between.

The V and J genes are TRBV5-4 and TRBJ2-5, with TRBD2 matching 8 bases. With 4 bases clipped from V and 5 bases from J, the junction kept 7 bases outside the gene matches. The germline V gene encodes CDR1 SGHNT and CDR2 YYREEE (reference sequence). CDR3 length: 14 residues. The CDR3 DNA follows: TGTGCCAGCAGCCCGGGAGGGGTATGGGAGACCCAGTACTTC. This translates into CASSPGGVWETQYF. The full variable domain, rest sourced from reference TRBV5-4 and TRBJ2-5, is ETGVTQSPTHLIKTRGQQVTLRCSSQSGHNTVSWYQQALGQGPQFIFQYYREEENGRGNFPPRFSGLQFPNYSSELNVNALELDDSALYLCASSPGGVWETQYFGPGTRLLVL.

This clonotype was detected ten times or more. The chain carries TRBV3-1 and TRBJ1-1; D may be TRBD1 (5 bases). With 4 bases removed from V and 7 bases from J, the gap between germline ends came to 13 bases. Germline lookup yields CDR1 LGHDT and CDR2 YNNKEL (reference sequence). The CDR3 has 13 residues. This CDR3 is CASSLARDGEAFF. CDR3 nucleotides: TGTGCCAGCAGCCTGGCCCGGGACGGTGAAGCTTTCTTT.

There are many counts of this clonotype. This chain connects TRBV7-8 to TRBJ2-2, with D possibly matching TRBD1 (5 bases). V lost 1 base to trimming and J lost 7 bases, with 7 bases between them. There are 13 residues in the CDR3. Germline loops: CDR1 SGHVS, CDR2 FQNEAQ. CDR3 amino acids: CASSLVQGGELFF. In DNA form, the CDR3 reads TGTGCCAGCAGCTTAGTCCAGGGCGGGGAGCTGTTTTTT. The whole variable domain, remainder taken from reference TRBV7-8 and TRBJ2-2, is GAGVSQSPRYKVAKRGQDVALRCDPISGHVSLFWYQQALGQGPEFLTYFQNEAQLDKSGLPSDRFFAERPEGSVSTLKIQRTQQEDSAVYLCASSLVQGGELFFGEGSRLTVL.

V is TRBV7-9 and J is TRBJ1-5; D remains unclear. The CDR3 totals 13 residues. CDR1 is SEHNR, CDR2 FQNEAQ, per germline (reference sequence). Trimming pared 4 bases from V and 5 bases from J, leaving 9 bases between. The CDR3 DNA is TGTGCCAGCAGCTCGGACGAAGATCAGCCCCAGCATTTT. It translates to CASSSDEDQPQHF.

Many counts were recorded for this clonotype. CDR3 sequence: CASRIGGVETQYF. The DNA for the CDR3 is TGTGCCAGCAGAATAGGAGGTGTGGAGACCCAGTACTTC. This chain uses TRBV2 with TRBJ2-5; tentative D call: TRBD2 (5 bases). Germline CDR1 and CDR2: SNHLY and FYNNEI. V was pared by 6 bases and J by 5 bases, with 13 bases between. The CDR3 length is 13 residues. Complete variable domain (other parts from reference TRBV2 and TRBJ2-5): EPEVTQTPSHQVTQMGQEVILRCVPISNHLYFYWYRQILGQKVEFLVSFYNNEISEKSEIFDDQFSVERPDGSNFTLKIRSTKLEDSAMYFCASRIGGVETQYFGPGTRLLVL.

Concerning this clonotype itself: Since a much larger clone is just one base distant, this may be a read error. The chain joins TRBV18 to TRBJ1-3, with D hard to call. Germline lookup yields CDR1 KGHSH and CDR2 LQKENI. The CDR3 runs 13 residues. The DNA for the CDR3 is TGTCCCAGCTCACCAGGACTCAGAAACACCATATATTTT. Its translation: CPSSPGLRNTIYF.

There are many counts of this clonotype. The chain is built from TRBV6-2 or TRBV6-3 and TRBJ1-1, with D uncertain. The ends were cut back, 4 bases at V and 3 bases at J, with 12 bases in the middle. Germline lookup yields CDR1 MNHEY and CDR2 SVGEGT. The CDR3 length is 14 residues. The CDR3 loop is CASSLTREYTEAFF. CDR3 nucleotide sequence: TGTGCCAGCAGTTTAACGAGGGAATACACTGAAGCTTTCTTT.

This clonotype was seen only a few times. This sequence joins TRBV5-1 and TRBJ2-1; tentatively, D is TRBD1 or TRBD2 (7 bases each). The CDR3 runs to 18 residues. Per germline, CDR1 SGHRS and CDR2 YFSETQ. Between the trimmed V and J ends, which lost 0 bases and 0 bases, there was a span of 16 bases. CDR3: CASSLVSSGDSSYNEQFF. Written as DNA, the CDR3 is TGCGCCAGCAGCTTGGTTTCGAGCGGGGACAGCTCCTACAATGAGCAGTTCTTC.

The genes are TRBV9 and TRBJ2-1, with D perhaps being TRBD1 or TRBD2 (6 bases each). This CDR3 has 14 residues. V shed 4 bases and J shed 7 bases, with 15 bases lying between them. Germline V gene lookup returns CDR1 SGDLS and CDR2 YYNGEE. CDR3 in amino acids: CASSSPGAWNEQFF. DNA for the CDR3: TGTGCCAGCAGCTCCCCGGGGGCCTGGAATGAGCAGTTCTTC.

This clonotype occurred many times. The chain links TRBV11-1 to TRBJ2-3; 7 nucleotides line up with TRBD2. The CDR3 is 19 residues long. V was pared by 2 bases and J by 0 bases, with 14 bases of the junction left unmatched. Germline assignment: CDR1 SGHAT and CDR2 FQDESV (reference sequence). CDR3 in amino acids: CASSLTGGSFSYSTDTQYF. CDR3 DNA sequence: TGTGCCAGCAGCTTAACGGGCGGGAGCTTTTCCTATAGCACAGATACGCAGTATTTT.

This clonotype was detected a few times. J is TRBJ1-5 and V is TRBV13; TRBD1 aligns across 8 bases. With 1 base clipped from V and 7 bases from J, the junction kept 6 bases outside the gene matches. Germline CDR1 reads PRHDT; CDR2 reads FYEKMQ (reference sequence). This CDR3 spans 15 amino acids. DNA of the CDR3: TGTGCCAGCAGCTTAGCCAGGGGGCGGAAGCAGCCCCAGCATTTT. Translating it yields CASSLARGRKQPQHF.

This clonotype appeared many times. V gene TRBV2 combines with J gene TRBJ2-3, with D uncertain. This CDR3 contains 14 residues. Trimming pared 0 bases from V and 2 bases from J, leaving 6 bases between. The germline V gene encodes CDR1 SNHLY and CDR2 FYNNEI. This CDR3 reads CASSEAPATDTQYF. DNA for the CDR3: TGTGCCAGCAGTGAAGCACCCGCCACAGATACGCAGTATTTT.

This clonotype was recorded many times. The genes are TRBV5-1 and TRBJ2-1; 7 positions agree with TRBD1. V trimming: 3 bases; J trimming: 4 bases; junction bases outside the gene matches: 4. CDR1 SGHRS and CDR2 YFSETQ come from the germline V gene. The CDR3 contains 14 residues. As DNA, the CDR3 is TGCGCCAGCAGCTCCGGGACAGAGTACAATGAGCAGTTCTTC. It is translated as CASSSGTEYNEQFF. The entire variable domain, with the rest obtained from reference TRBV5-1 and TRBJ2-1, is as follows: KAGVTQTPRYLIKTRGQQVTLSCSPISGHRSVSWYQQTPGQGLQFLFEYFSETQRNKGNFPGRFSGRQFSNSRSEMNVSTLELGDSALYLCASSSGTEYNEQFFGPGTRLTVL.

At least ten counts were recorded for this clonotype. This chain links TRBV28 with TRBJ2-5; possibly TRBD2 for D (5 bases). Trimming stripped 6 bases from V and 10 bases from J, with 18 bases between. Germline CDR1 reads MDHEN; CDR2 reads SYDVKM. The CDR3 contains 13 residues. The CDR3 loop is CASSPPPSHRQYF. DNA of the CDR3: TGTGCCAGCAGCCCACCCCCTAGCCACCGCCAGTACTTC.

The V and J genes are TRBV20-1 and TRBJ2-2; D is possibly TRBD1 or TRBD2 (5 bases each). This CDR3 spans 16 amino acids. The germline V gene encodes CDR1 DFQATT and CDR2 SNEGSKA (reference sequence). V was clipped by 1 base and J by 1 base, with 13 bases between them. The CDR3 DNA follows: TGCAGTGCTAGAGTCCTTGGGACCGAGAACACCGGGGAGCTGTTTTTT. This translates into CSARVLGTENTGELFF.

V and J are TRBV6-1 and TRBJ2-2; D remains ambiguous. Germline V gives CDR1 MNHNS, CDR2 SASEGT. There are 18 residues in the CDR3. Trimming left V 7 bases short and J 2 bases short, with 23 bases between. The CDR3 DNA reads TGTGCCAGCACCTTTTCGAGACCGCACCAACTTAACACCGGGGAGCTGTTTTTT. This gives the protein CASTFSRPHQLNTGELFF.

This clonotype came up many times. The V and J genes are TRBV5-1 and TRBJ2-1, with TRBD1 matching over 8 bases. J was trimmed by 0 bases and V by 5 bases; bases with no gene match: 4. The length of the CDR3 is 15 residues. Germline CDR1 SGHRS, CDR2 YFSETQ. CDR3 coding DNA: TGCGCCAGCAGTCTAGACAGGGGCTCCTACAATGAGCAGTTCTTC. It yields the protein CASSLDRGSYNEQFF.